The sequence of this T cell receptor (beta chain) was determined in a study of cytomegalovirus exposure and HLA in healthy donors. TCRdb's table, derived via immunoSEQ multiplex PCR, lists solely in-frame clones and lacks some. The table has 200,000 to 300,000 clones, 80% to 90% seen once; the top ten hold around 2.6%. V lost 7 bases to trimming and J lost 2 bases; unmatched junction nucleotides: 8. The CDR3 runs 16 residues. In germline, CDR1 is MNHEY, CDR2 SMNVEV (reference sequence). This sequence was found in a man aged 18-30 years in good health and CMV-seronegative. Specimen: PBMCs. The V and J genes are TRBV27 and TRBJ2-3, with 11 positions matching TRBD2. The CDR3 region has the DNA TGTGCCAGCAAGACCGGGACTAGCGGTACCACAGATACGCAGTATTTT. This translates into CASKTGTSGTTDTQYF.